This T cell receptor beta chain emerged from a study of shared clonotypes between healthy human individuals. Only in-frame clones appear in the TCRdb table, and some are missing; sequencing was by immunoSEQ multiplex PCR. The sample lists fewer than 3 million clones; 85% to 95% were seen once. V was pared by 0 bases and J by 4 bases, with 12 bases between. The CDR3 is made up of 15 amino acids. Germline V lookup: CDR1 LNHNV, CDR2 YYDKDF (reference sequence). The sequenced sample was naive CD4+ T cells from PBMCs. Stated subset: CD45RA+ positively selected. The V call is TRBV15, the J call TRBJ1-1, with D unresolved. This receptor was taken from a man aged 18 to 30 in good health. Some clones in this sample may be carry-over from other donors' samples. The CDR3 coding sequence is TGTGCCACCAGCAGAGACGGCGACTGGGTCACTGAAGCTTTCTTT. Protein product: CATSRDGDWVTEAFF.